A selection of T cell receptor beta chains follows, all from one sample in a study of blood T cell repertoires in COVID-19. Sequencing was performed with immunoSEQ multiplex PCR; in TCRdb, only in-frame clones are kept and a portion is missing. The sample holds 250,000 to 350,000 clones; around nine tenths are singletons and the top ten take around an eighth. Sequencing was carried out using peripheral blood. Receptor source: a woman aged 60-75 years with acute or convalescent COVID-19. The conserved cysteine and the conserved F or W are not part of the CDR3 here.

j_call v_call cdr3_aa
TRBJ1-1 TRBV5-1 ASSIRTGEGTEAF
TRBJ1-2 TRBV4-1 ASSQGGHYNYGYT
TRBJ1-2 TRBV2 ASSRRDSYT
TRBJ2-4 TRBV23-1 ASSQSGGLAGVVQY
TRBJ2-3 TRBV5-6 ASSRPDRADTQY
TRBJ2-5 TRBV7-6 ASSYQTGTSGRAVGQETQY
TRBJ2-5 TRBV5-5 ASSLVPGLGLAEQETQY
TRBJ2-7 TRBV7-2 ASSLDGQNYEQY
TRBJ1-1 TRBV19 ASSRQAASPEAF
TRBJ1-2 TRBV6-2/TRBV6-3 ASSSTPASGG
TRBJ1-1 TRBV4-1 ASSQEKTMAF
TRBJ1-4 TRBV15 ATSRDQAGSGEKLF
TRBJ2-7 TRBV28 ASTPAPVRPGYEQY
TRBJ2-1 TRBV6-5 ASSTTGGYNEQF
TRBJ2-1 TRBV7-2 ASSSETAPF